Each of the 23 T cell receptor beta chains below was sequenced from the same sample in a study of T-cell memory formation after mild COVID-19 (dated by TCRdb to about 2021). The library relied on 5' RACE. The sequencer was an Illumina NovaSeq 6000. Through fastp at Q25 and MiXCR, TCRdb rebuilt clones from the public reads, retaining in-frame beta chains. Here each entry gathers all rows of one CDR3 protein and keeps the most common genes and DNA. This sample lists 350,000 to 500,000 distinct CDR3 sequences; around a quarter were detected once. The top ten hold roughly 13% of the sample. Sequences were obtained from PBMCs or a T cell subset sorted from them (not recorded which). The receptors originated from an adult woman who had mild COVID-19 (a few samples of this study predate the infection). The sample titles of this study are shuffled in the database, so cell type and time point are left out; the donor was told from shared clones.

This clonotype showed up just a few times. CDR3 sequence reads: CATQSFPQQETQYF. In nucleotides, the CDR3 is TGTGCCACCCAAAGCTTCCCCCAACAAGAGACCCAGTACTTC. The V call is TRBV7-9, the J call TRBJ2-5, with D uncertain. The CDR3 runs 14 residues. V was cut by 10 bases and J by 2 bases, with 17 bases left in between. Germline CDR1 reads SEHNR; CDR2 reads FQNEAQ (reference sequence).

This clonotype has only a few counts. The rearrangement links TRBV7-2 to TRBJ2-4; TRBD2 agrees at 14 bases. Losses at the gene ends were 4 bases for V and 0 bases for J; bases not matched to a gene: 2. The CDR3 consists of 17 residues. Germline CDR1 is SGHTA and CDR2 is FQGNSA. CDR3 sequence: CASSSTSGRVAKNIQYF. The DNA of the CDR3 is TGTGCCAGCAGCTCGACTAGCGGGAGGGTAGCCAAAAACATTCAGTACTTC.

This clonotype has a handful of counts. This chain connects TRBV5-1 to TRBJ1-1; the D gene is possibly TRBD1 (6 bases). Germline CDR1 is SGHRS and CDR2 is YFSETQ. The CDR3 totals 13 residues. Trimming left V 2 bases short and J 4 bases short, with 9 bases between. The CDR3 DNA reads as TGCGCCAGCAGCTTTACCAGGGGCACTGAAGCTTTCTTT. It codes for CASSFTRGTEAFF.

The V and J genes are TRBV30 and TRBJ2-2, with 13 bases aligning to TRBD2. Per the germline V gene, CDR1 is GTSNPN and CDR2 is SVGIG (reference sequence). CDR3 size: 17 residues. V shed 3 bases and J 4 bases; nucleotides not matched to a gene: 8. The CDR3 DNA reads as TGTGCCTGGAGGCGGTGGACTAGCGGGAGAGGCACCGGGGAGCTGTTTTTT. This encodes CAWRRWTSGRGTGELFF. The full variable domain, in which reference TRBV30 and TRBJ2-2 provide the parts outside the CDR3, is SQTIHQWPATLVQPVGSPLSLECTVEGTSNPNLYWYRQAAGRGLQLLFYSVGIGQISSEVPQNLSASRPQDRQFILSSKKLLLSDSGFYLCAWRRWTSGRGTGELFFGEGSRLTVL.

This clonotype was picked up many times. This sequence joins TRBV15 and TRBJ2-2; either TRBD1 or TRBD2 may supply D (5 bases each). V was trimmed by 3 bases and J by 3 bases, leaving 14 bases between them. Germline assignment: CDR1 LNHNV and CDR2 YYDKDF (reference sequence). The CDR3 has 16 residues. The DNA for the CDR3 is TGTGCCACCAGCAGCCCGGGGCAGGGAGACACCGGGGAGCTGTTTTTT. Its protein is CATSSPGQGDTGELFF.

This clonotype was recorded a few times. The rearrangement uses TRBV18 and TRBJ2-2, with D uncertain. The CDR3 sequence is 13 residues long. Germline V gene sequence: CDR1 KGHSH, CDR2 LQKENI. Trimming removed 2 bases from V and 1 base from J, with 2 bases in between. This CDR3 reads CASSPVNTGELFF. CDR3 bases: TGTGCCAGCTCACCAGTGAACACCGGGGAGCTGTTTTTT.

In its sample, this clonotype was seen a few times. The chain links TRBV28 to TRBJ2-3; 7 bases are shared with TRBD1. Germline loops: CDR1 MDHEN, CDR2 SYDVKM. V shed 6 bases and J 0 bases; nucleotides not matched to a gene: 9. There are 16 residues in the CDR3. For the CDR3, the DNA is TGTGCCAGCAGCCTCACGACAGGGTACAGCACAGATACGCAGTATTTT. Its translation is CASSLTTGYSTDTQYF. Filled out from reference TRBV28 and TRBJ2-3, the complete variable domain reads DVKVTQSSRYLVKRTGEKVFLECVQDMDHENMFWYRQDPGLGLRLIYFSYDVKMKEKGDIPEGYSVSREKKERFSLILESASTNQTSMYLCASSLTTGYSTDTQYFGPGTRLTVL.

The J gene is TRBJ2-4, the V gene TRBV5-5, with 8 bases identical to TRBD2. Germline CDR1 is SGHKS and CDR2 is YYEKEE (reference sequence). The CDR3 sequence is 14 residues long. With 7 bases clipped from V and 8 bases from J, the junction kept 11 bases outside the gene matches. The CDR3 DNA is TGTGCCAGCTCTCCTCCCGCGGGGGGTTACATTCAGTACTTC. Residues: CASSPPAGGYIQYF.

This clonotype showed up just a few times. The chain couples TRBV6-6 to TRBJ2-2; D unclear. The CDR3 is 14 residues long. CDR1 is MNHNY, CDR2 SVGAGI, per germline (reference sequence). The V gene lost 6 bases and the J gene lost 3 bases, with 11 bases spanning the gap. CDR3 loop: CASRPNGYTGELFF. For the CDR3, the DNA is TGTGCCAGCAGGCCCAATGGGTACACCGGGGAGCTGTTTTTT.

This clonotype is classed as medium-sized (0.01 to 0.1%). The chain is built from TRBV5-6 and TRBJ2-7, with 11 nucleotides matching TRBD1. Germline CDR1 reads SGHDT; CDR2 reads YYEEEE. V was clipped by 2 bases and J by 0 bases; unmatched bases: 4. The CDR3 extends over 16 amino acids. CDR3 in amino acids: CASSFLGTGGSYEQYF. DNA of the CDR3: TGTGCCAGCAGCTTCCTAGGGACAGGGGGCTCCTACGAGCAGTACTTC.

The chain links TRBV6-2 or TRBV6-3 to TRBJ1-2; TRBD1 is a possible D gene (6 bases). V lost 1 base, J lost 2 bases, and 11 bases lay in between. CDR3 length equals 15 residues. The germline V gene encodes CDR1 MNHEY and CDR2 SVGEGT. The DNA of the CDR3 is TGTGCCAGCAGTTACTTAGGGACATTCAACTATGGCTACACCTTC. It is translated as CASSYLGTFNYGYTF.

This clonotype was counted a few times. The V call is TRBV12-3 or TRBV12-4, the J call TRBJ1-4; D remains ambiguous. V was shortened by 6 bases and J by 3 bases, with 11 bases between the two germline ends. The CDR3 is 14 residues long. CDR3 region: CASSPRAANEKLFF. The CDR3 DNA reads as TGTGCCAGCAGCCCTCGAGCGGCTAATGAAAAACTGTTTTTT.

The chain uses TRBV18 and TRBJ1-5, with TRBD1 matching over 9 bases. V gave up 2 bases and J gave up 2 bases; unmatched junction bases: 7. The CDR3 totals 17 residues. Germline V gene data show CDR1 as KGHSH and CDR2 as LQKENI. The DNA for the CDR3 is TGTGCCAGCTCACCAGGGACAGGGCCCTATGGCAATCAGCCCCAGCATTTT. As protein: CASSPGTGPYGNQPQHF.

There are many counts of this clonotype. This CDR3 reads CASSLRDTTDTQYF. Written as DNA, the CDR3 is TGCGCCAGCAGCTTGAGGGATACGACAGATACGCAGTATTTT. The rearrangement joins TRBV5-1 to TRBJ2-3; no definite D call. Looked up from germline, CDR1 is SGHRS and CDR2 is YFSETQ. Trimming left V 1 base short and J 3 bases short, with 9 bases between. The CDR3 has 14 residues. Variable domain in full (rest from reference TRBV5-1 and TRBJ2-3): KAGVTQTPRYLIKTRGQQVTLSCSPISGHRSVSWYQQTPGQGLQFLFEYFSETQRNKGNFPGRFSGRQFSNSRSEMNVSTLELGDSALYLCASSLRDTTDTQYFGPGTRLTVL.

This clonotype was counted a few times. CDR3 sequence reads: CASSVEGRVTEAFF. CDR3 sequence (DNA): TGTGCCAGCAGCGTGGAGGGGAGGGTCACTGAAGCTTTCTTT. This sequence joins TRBV11-1 and TRBJ1-1; D possibly corresponds to TRBD1 (5 bases). Germline V lookup: CDR1 SGHAT, CDR2 FQDESV (reference sequence). Trimming pared 5 bases from V and 4 bases from J, leaving 14 bases between. CDR3 length: 14 amino acids.

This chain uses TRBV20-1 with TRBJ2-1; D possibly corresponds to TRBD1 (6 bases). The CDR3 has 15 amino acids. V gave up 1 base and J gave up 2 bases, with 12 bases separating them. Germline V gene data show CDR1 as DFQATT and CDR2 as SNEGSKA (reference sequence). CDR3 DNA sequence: TGCAGTGCTAGAGTGGGCAGGGGAGCCTACAATGAGCAGTTCTTC. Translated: CSARVGRGAYNEQFF.

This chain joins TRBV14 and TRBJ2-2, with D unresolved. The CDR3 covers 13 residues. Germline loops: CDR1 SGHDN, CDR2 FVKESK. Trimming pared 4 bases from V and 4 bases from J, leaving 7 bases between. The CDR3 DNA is TGTGCCAGCAGCCCATGGGTCACCGGGGAGCTGTTTTTT. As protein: CASSPWVTGELFF.

CDR3 coding DNA: TGTGCCAGCAGCCATCAGGCTAGCGGGAGAGAGTTCTTC. Encoded protein: CASSHQASGREFF. The V call is TRBV5-6, the J call TRBJ2-1; 10 bases map to TRBD2. The CDR3 totals 13 residues. CDR1 and CDR2 (germline): SGHDT, YYEEEE. Trimming removed 4 bases from V and 14 bases from J; junction bases left unmatched: 9.

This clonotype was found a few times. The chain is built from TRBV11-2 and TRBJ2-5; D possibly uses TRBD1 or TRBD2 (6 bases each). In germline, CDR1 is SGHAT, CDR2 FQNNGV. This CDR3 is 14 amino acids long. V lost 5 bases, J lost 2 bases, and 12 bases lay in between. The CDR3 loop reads CASSQRGGQETQYF. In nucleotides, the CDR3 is TGTGCCAGCAGCCAAAGAGGGGGGCAAGAGACCCAGTACTTC.

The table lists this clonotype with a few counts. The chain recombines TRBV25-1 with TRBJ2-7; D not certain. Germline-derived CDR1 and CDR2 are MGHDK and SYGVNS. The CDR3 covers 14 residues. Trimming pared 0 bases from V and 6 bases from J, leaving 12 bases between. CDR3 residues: CASSEYGSFSEQYF. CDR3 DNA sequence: TGTGCCAGCAGTGAATATGGATCCTTCTCCGAGCAGTACTTC.

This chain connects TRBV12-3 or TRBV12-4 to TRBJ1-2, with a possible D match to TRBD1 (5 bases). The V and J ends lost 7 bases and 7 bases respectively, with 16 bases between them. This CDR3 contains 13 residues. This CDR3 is CASTRGDYSGYTF. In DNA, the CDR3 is TGTGCCAGCACCCGGGGGGATTATAGTGGCTACACCTTC.

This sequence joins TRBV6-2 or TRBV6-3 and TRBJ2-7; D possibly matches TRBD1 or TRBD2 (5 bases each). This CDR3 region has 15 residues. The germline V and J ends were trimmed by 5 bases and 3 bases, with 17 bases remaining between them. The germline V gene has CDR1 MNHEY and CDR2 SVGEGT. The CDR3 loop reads CASSRSGTRVYEQYF. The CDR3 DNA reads TGTGCCAGCAGTCGCTCAGGGACCCGCGTCTACGAGCAGTACTTC.

CDR3: CASQAGLSYEQYF. For the CDR3, the DNA is TGTGCCAGCCAGGCAGGGCTCTCCTACGAGCAGTACTTC. The rearrangement uses TRBV2 and TRBJ2-7, with TRBD1 as a possible D gene (5 bases). Trimming shortened V by 8 bases and J by 0 bases, and 11 bases separated the two germline ends. The CDR3 runs to 13 residues. The V gene's germline CDR1 is SNHLY and CDR2 FYNNEI. Based on the CDR3 plus reference TRBV2 and TRBJ2-7, the full variable domain is EPEVTQTPSHQVTQMGQEVILRCVPISNHLYFYWYRQILGQKVEFLVSFYNNEISEKSEIFDDQFSVERPDGSNFTLKIRSTKLEDSAMYFCASQAGLSYEQYFGPGTRLTVT.